The entry below gives a single T cell receptor (beta chain) sequence along with its context. The record originates from a study of blood T cell repertoires in COVID-19. About the research overall: The United States, Italy and Spain supplied acute and convalescent COVID-19 samples. The cDNA or gDNA used as material had been derived from T cells, B-cell-depleted T cells, or PBMCs.

V lost 0 bases to trimming and J lost 9 bases; unmatched junction nucleotides: 11. Germline-derived CDR1 and CDR2 are MNHNS and SASEGT. The CDR3 extends over 16 amino acids. Original handling: Using reference gene primer amplification, nucleated cell counts were estimated. Sequencing used immunoSEQ multiplex PCR; TCRdb keeps in-frame clones, though not all of them. V, J and clone size derive from that table, while D and trimming were established from the DNA sequence. The profile shows 40,000 to 50,000 clones, about four fifths of them singletons. Sequenced sample: peripheral blood. The chain employs TRBV6-1 and TRBJ2-5; 9 bases are a match to TRBD1. This TCR derives from a woman of 80 years or more with acute or convalescent COVID-19. The DNA for the CDR3 is TGTGCCAGCAGTGAAGCGAGAACAGGGGGCCCTGGGGCCCAGTACTTC. Translating it yields CASSEARTGGPGAQYF.